The rows below give T cell receptor beta chains drawn from one sample of a study of blood T cells in healthy people across ages. TCRdb re-analysed the 5' RACE reads in MiXCR, keeping a single row per CDR3 protein. In the table there are 1.5 million to 1.9 million distinct CDR3 sequences, approximately 43% of which are singletons. Sequencing was performed on blood. The source of these receptors is a woman aged 18-29 years in good health. Each CDR3 is given with its conserved first and last residue. The D gene is left open where the match is weak. Not every row has a clone size; where given, it reads once, few, many or a size class.

v_gene: TRBV10-3; abundance: few; d_gene: .; j_gene: TRBJ2-1; CDR3aa: CAISDMSDEQFF; CDR3nt: TGTGCCATCAGTGATATGTCCGATGAGCAGTTCTTC
v_gene: TRBV4-3; abundance: .; d_gene: .; j_gene: TRBJ1-2; CDR3aa: CASSHADSLDYGYTF; CDR3nt: TGCGCCAGCAGCCATGCTGACAGCCTCGACTATGGCTACACCTTC
v_gene: TRBV7-9; abundance: .; d_gene: .; j_gene: TRBJ2-3; CDR3aa: CASSRGEGDTQYF; CDR3nt: TGTGCCAGCAGCCGAGGGGAAGGAGATACGCAGTATTTT
v_gene: TRBV11-2; abundance: few; d_gene: .; j_gene: TRBJ2-7; CDR3aa: CASKGSSGEQYF; CDR3nt: TGTGCCAGCAAGGGTAGCTCGGGCGAGCAGTACTTC
v_gene: TRBV12-3/TRBV12-4; abundance: .; d_gene: TRBD2; j_gene: TRBJ2-1; CDR3aa: CASNALAGGPNVQFF; CDR3nt: TGTGCCAGCAACGCACTAGCGGGGGGGCCCAATGTGCAGTTCTTC
v_gene: TRBV28; abundance: few; d_gene: .; j_gene: TRBJ2-5; CDR3aa: CASSFVKGGGETQYF; CDR3nt: TGTGCCAGCAGTTTTGTTAAGGGGGGCGGAGAGACCCAGTACTTC
v_gene: TRBV9; abundance: few; d_gene: TRBD1; j_gene: TRBJ2-1; CDR3aa: CASSVLQGGYNEQFF; CDR3nt: TGTGCCAGCAGCGTACTACAGGGGGGATACAATGAGCAGTTCTTC
v_gene: TRBV7-9; abundance: .; d_gene: .; j_gene: TRBJ2-7; CDR3aa: CASEGSSYEQYF; CDR3nt: TGTGCCAGTGAGGGCAGCTCCTACGAGCAGTACTTC
v_gene: TRBV29-1; abundance: .; d_gene: .; j_gene: TRBJ1-1; CDR3aa: CSVVESVNTEAFF; CDR3nt: TGCAGCGTTGTTGAGAGTGTGAACACTGAAGCTTTCTTT
v_gene: TRBV20-1; abundance: .; d_gene: .; j_gene: TRBJ2-7; CDR3aa: CSAGEERYEQYF; CDR3nt: TGCAGTGCAGGGGAGGAGAGGTACGAGCAGTACTTC
v_gene: TRBV5-6; abundance: once; d_gene: .; j_gene: TRBJ1-1; CDR3aa: CASSLTPLGTEAFF; CDR3nt: TGTGCCAGCAGCTTAACTCCCCTGGGGACTGAAGCTTTCTTT
v_gene: TRBV5-1; abundance: .; d_gene: .; j_gene: TRBJ2-4; CDR3aa: CASSLVQGGDIQYF; CDR3nt: TGCGCCAGCAGCTTGGTGCAGGGGGGCGACATTCAGTACTTC
v_gene: TRBV29-1; abundance: many; d_gene: TRBD1; j_gene: TRBJ1-2; CDR3aa: CSVEHRDRFYGYTF; CDR3nt: TGCAGCGTTGAACATAGGGACAGATTCTATGGCTACACCTTC
v_gene: TRBV5-1; abundance: few; d_gene: .; j_gene: TRBJ2-1; CDR3aa: CASNRDQQRYNEQFF; CDR3nt: TGCGCCAGCAACCGGGACCAACAAAGATACAATGAGCAGTTCTTC
v_gene: TRBV28; abundance: few; d_gene: .; j_gene: TRBJ2-7; CDR3aa: CASRTDDSAYEQYF; CDR3nt: TGTGCCAGCAGAACCGATGACAGTGCCTACGAGCAGTACTTC
v_gene: TRBV5-1; abundance: .; d_gene: .; j_gene: TRBJ2-7; CDR3aa: CASSLVSGGGSYEQYF; CDR3nt: TGCGCCAGCAGCTTGGTATCTGGGGGAGGTTCCTACGAGCAGTACTTC
v_gene: TRBV7-9; abundance: few; d_gene: TRBD2; j_gene: TRBJ2-1; CDR3aa: CASSPTGTRVAWNEQFF; CDR3nt: TGTGCCAGCAGCCCGACCGGGACTAGAGTGGCGTGGAATGAGCAGTTCTTC
v_gene: TRBV12-3/TRBV12-4; abundance: few; d_gene: TRBD1; j_gene: TRBJ2-7; CDR3aa: CASSFSGRGLYEQYF; CDR3nt: TGTGCCAGCAGTTTTTCAGGCAGGGGGCTCTACGAGCAGTACTTC